This passage covers 18 T cell receptor beta chains from one sample sequenced in a study of T-cell memory formation after mild COVID-19. TCRdb reprocessed the 5' RACE reads with MiXCR, giving one entry per CDR3 protein. The data contain around 370,000 distinct CDR3 sequences, around 20% of them singletons. The sequenced material came from PBMCs or a T cell subset sorted from them (not recorded which). These receptors were taken from an adult woman who had mild COVID-19 (a few samples of this study predate the infection). Cell type and time point are not known.

This clonotype was seen more than once but under ten times. The chain is built from TRBV5-6 and TRBJ2-7; TRBD2 matches 13 bases. V lost 5 bases to trimming and J lost 5 bases; unmatched junction nucleotides: 4. From germline, CDR1 is SGHDT and CDR2 YYEEEE. The CDR3 contains 14 residues. CDR3 sequence reads: CASRPGTSGNEQYF. The CDR3 nucleotides are TGTGCCAGCAGGCCCGGGACTAGCGGGAACGAGCAGTACTTC.

V usage is TRBV20-1 and J usage is TRBJ2-1, with D tentatively TRBD1 or TRBD2 (5 bases each). V shed 0 bases and J shed 0 bases, with 12 bases lying between them. Germline V gene data show CDR1 as DFQATT and CDR2 as SNEGSKA (reference sequence). There are 16 residues in the CDR3. CDR3 in DNA: TGCAGTGCTAGAGATGGCCAGGGAGTCTCCTACAATGAGCAGTTCTTC. It is translated as CSARDGQGVSYNEQFF.

The rearrangement uses TRBV7-9 and TRBJ2-3; 8 bases are a match to TRBD1. The CDR3 consists of 18 residues. V lost 6 bases to trimming and J lost 2 bases; unmatched junction nucleotides: 16. The V gene's germline CDR1 is SEHNR and CDR2 FQNEAQ (reference sequence). The CDR3, as DNA: TGTGCCAGCAGATCCGGGACAGGCCCCATAGCTTACACAGATACGCAGTATTTT. Protein: CASRSGTGPIAYTDTQYF.

This clonotype has just a few counts. The chain joins TRBV5-1 to TRBJ1-3, with a weak D call TRBD1 (6 bases). The CDR3 runs to 15 residues. The germline V gene encodes CDR1 SGHRS and CDR2 YFSETQ. Trimming took off 5 bases at V and 0 bases at J, with 12 bases between the two ends. The CDR3 sequence is CASRADSRSGNTIYF. The CDR3 DNA reads TGCGCCAGCAGGGCGGACAGCCGCTCTGGAAACACCATATATTTT.

The chain is built from TRBV5-1 and TRBJ2-4; D gene uncertain. The CDR3 runs to 14 residues. Looked up from germline, CDR1 is SGHRS and CDR2 is YFSETQ. V gave up 3 bases and J gave up 1 base, with 8 bases separating them. The chain's CDR3 is CASSSRQAKNIQYF. For the CDR3, the DNA is TGCGCCAGCAGCTCCCGCCAGGCCAAAAACATTCAGTACTTC. The full variable domain, its missing parts supplied by reference TRBV5-1 and TRBJ2-4, is KAGVTQTPRYLIKTRGQQVTLSCSPISGHRSVSWYQQTPGQGLQFLFEYFSETQRNKGNFPGRFSGRQFSNSRSEMNVSTLELGDSALYLCASSSRQAKNIQYFGAGTRLSVL.

This chain connects TRBV7-9 to TRBJ2-1; D perhaps matches TRBD1 (6 bases). CDR3 size: 14 residues. Trimming left V 8 bases short and J 6 bases short, with 17 bases between. Germline V gives CDR1 SEHNR, CDR2 FQNEAQ (reference sequence). The CDR3 spells CASPERAGVNEQFF. The CDR3 coding sequence is TGTGCCAGCCCCGAACGGGCAGGGGTCAATGAGCAGTTCTTC.

The J gene is TRBJ1-2, the V gene TRBV19, with a possible D match to TRBD1 (5 bases). The CDR3 sequence is 15 residues long. V dropped 5 bases and J dropped 0 bases, with 13 bases sitting between them. Looked up from germline, CDR1 is LNHDA and CDR2 is SQIVND (reference sequence). The CDR3 DNA is TGTGCCAGTAGTCCCGGACACTCAGCTAACTATGGCTACACCTTC. Amino acid sequence: CASSPGHSANYGYTF.

The rearrangement uses TRBV20-1 and TRBJ2-7, with 15 nucleotides matching TRBD2. V was clipped by 5 bases and J by 6 bases; unmatched bases: 17. This CDR3 is built from 18 residues. Looked up from germline, CDR1 is DFQATT and CDR2 is SNEGSKA (reference sequence). The CDR3 sequence: CSAHGTSGGPREFGEQYF. The CDR3 nucleotides read TGCAGTGCTCACGGGACTAGCGGGGGGCCCCGAGAGTTCGGCGAGCAGTACTTC.

This clonotype was recorded a few times. The chain uses TRBV5-1 and TRBJ2-7; D ambiguous. Germline CDR1 reads SGHRS; CDR2 reads YFSETQ. The CDR3 extends over 16 amino acids. Trimming removed 6 bases from V and 3 bases from J, with 22 bases in between. DNA for the CDR3: TGCGCCAGCAAACGGAATAGGCAGATGGGTCACTACGAGCAGTACTTC. Translating it yields CASKRNRQMGHYEQYF.

This rearrangement joins TRBV7-9 to TRBJ1-1; D gene uncertain. V was clipped by 5 bases and J by 3 bases, with 16 bases between them. Germline V lookup: CDR1 SEHNR, CDR2 FQNEAQ (reference sequence). The CDR3 sequence is 15 residues long. CDR3 residues: CASSPALGLDTEAFF. The CDR3 nucleotides are TGTGCCAGCAGCCCTGCGTTAGGACTAGACACTGAAGCTTTCTTT.

CDR3: CASSVRRDRGGAGELFF. The CDR3 nucleotides are TGTGCCAGCAGCGTTAGACGGGACAGGGGTGGCGCCGGGGAGCTGTTTTTT. The V call is TRBV9, the J call TRBJ2-2; 10 bases are shared with TRBD1. The V segment lost 2 bases and the J segment 6 bases; nucleotides outside the gene matches: 10. CDR1 and CDR2 (germline): SGDLS, YYNGEE. This CDR3 spans 17 amino acids.

This clonotype was seen more than once but under ten times. V and J are TRBV5-6 and TRBJ2-7; D possibly corresponds to TRBD1 (5 bases). The CDR3 contains 13 residues. V was clipped by 2 bases and J by 6 bases, with 12 bases between them. Germline lookup yields CDR1 SGHDT and CDR2 YYEEEE. The CDR3 protein is CASSLLKGLEQYF. The CDR3 DNA sequence: TGTGCCAGCAGCTTACTTAAGGGGCTCGAGCAGTACTTC.

V usage is TRBV27 and J usage is TRBJ2-1; a weak D match, TRBD1 (6 bases). V lost 3 bases and J 8 bases, leaving 17 bases between the germline ends. The length of the CDR3 is 15 residues. CDR1 and CDR2 (germline): MNHEY, SMNVEV (reference sequence). CDR3 loop: CASSFLGQLWDEQFF. CDR3 nucleotides: TGTGCCAGCAGTTTTCTAGGACAGCTCTGGGATGAGCAGTTCTTC.

The chain is built from TRBV5-1 and TRBJ2-7; 9 bases are a match to TRBD1. Germline trimming cut 2 bases from V and 4 bases from J; bases unmatched to any gene: 13. CDR1 SGHRS and CDR2 YFSETQ come from the germline V gene. The CDR3 runs to 17 residues. The CDR3 protein is CASSFSVPGQGFYEQYF. DNA for the CDR3: TGCGCCAGCAGCTTTAGCGTTCCGGGACAGGGTTTTTACGAGCAGTACTTC.

CDR3 region: CAWVPLDRNYGYTF. The CDR3 nucleotides are TGTGCCTGGGTTCCCTTGGACCGTAACTATGGCTACACCTTC. V is TRBV30 and J is TRBJ1-2; unclear D gene. The V and J ends lost 5 bases and 1 base respectively, with 14 bases between them. CDR1 is GTSNPN, CDR2 SVGIG, per germline (reference sequence). This CDR3 spans 14 amino acids.

This clonotype was picked up a small number of times. The CDR3 DNA is TGTGCCAGCAGTGACGGTAGCGGGTCGGTCGAGCAGTACTTC. Translation: CASSDGSGSVEQYF. V is TRBV6-1 and J is TRBJ2-7; 7 nucleotides match TRBD2. V trimming: 3 bases; J trimming: 6 bases; junction bases outside the gene matches: 8. CDR1 and CDR2 (germline): MNHNS, SASEGT. This CDR3 has 14 amino acids.

The chain couples TRBV27 to TRBJ2-4; D possibly corresponds to TRBD1 (6 bases). Germline CDR1 and CDR2: MNHEY and SMNVEV (reference sequence). V lost 3 bases and J 4 bases, leaving 22 bases between the germline ends. This CDR3 is built from 18 residues. The CDR3 DNA is TGTGCCAGCAGTTTCGCGGCCCTAGACGGGACAAAGAAAAACATTCAGTACTTC. It translates to CASSFAALDGTKKNIQYF.

The gene calls are TRBV24-1 and TRBJ2-5; possibly TRBD1 or TRBD2 for D (6 bases each). The CDR3 spans 14 residues. V lost 7 bases and J 1 base, leaving 12 bases between the germline ends. Germline V lookup: CDR1 KGHDR, CDR2 SFDVKD. The CDR3 DNA is TGTGCCACCAGAGAACAGGGAGGCCAAGAGACCCAGTACTTC. Protein: CATREQGGQETQYF.